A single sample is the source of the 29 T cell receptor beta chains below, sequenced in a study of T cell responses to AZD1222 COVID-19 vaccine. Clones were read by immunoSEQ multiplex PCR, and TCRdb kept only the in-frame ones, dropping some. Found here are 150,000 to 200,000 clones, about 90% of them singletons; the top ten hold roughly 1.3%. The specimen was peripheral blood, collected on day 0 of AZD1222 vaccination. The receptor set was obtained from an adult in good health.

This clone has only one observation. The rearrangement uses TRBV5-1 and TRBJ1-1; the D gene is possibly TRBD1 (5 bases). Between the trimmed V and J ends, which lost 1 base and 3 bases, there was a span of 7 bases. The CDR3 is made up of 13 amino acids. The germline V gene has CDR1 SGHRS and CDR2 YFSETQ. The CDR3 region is CASSLWGDTEAFF. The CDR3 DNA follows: TGCGCCAGCAGCTTGTGGGGGGACACTGAAGCTTTCTTT.

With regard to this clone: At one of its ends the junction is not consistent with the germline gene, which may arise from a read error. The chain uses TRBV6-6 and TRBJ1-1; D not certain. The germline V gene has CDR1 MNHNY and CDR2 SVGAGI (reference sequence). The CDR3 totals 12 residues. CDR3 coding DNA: TGTGCCAGCAGTTCCACGTGGGGAACGAATCTCTTT. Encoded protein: CASSSTWGTNLF.

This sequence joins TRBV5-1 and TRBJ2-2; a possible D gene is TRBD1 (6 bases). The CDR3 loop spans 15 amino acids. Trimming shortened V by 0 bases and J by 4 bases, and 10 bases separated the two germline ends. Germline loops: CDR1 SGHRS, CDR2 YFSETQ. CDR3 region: CASSLEGDPTGELFF. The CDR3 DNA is TGCGCCAGCAGCTTGGAGGGGGATCCCACCGGGGAGCTGTTTTTT.

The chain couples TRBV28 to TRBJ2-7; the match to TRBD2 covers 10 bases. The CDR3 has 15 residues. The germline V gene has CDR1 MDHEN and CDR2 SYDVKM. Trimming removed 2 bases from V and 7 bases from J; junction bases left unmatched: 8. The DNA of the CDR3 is TGTGCCAGCAGTTTAAGGCTAGCGGGAGTGGGGGAGCAGTACTTC. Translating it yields CASSLRLAGVGEQYF.

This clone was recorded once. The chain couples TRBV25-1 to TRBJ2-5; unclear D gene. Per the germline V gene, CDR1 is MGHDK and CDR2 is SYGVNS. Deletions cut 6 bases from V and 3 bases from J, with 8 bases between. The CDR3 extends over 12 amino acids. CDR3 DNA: TGTGCCAGCAGACAGCAGGAAGAGACCCAGTACTTC. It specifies CASRQQEETQYF.

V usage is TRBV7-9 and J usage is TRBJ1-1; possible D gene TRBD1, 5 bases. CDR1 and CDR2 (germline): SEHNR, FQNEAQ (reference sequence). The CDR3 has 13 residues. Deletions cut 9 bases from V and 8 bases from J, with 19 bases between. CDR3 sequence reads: CASSGRSGEEAFF. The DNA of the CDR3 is TGTGCCAGTTCGGGACGGAGCGGGGAGGAAGCTTTCTTT.

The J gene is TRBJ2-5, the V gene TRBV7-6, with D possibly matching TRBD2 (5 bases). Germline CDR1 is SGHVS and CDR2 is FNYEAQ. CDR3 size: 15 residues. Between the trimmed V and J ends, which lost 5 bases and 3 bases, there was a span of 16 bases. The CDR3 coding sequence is TGTGCCAGCAGCCCTCCCGACCGGGGAGAAGAGACCCAGTACTTC. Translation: CASSPPDRGEETQYF.

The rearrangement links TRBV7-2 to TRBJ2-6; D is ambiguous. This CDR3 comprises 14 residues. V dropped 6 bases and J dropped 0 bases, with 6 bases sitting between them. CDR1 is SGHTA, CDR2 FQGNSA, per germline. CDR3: CASRTPSGANVLTF. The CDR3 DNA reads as TGTGCCAGCAGGACTCCCTCTGGGGCCAACGTCCTGACTTTC.

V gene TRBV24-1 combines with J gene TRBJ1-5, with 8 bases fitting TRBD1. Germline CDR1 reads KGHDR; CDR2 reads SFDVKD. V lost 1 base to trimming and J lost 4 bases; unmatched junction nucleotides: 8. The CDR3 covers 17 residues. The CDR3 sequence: CATSDLRGRGQNQPQHF. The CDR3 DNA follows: TGTGCCACCAGTGATTTACGCGGCAGGGGGCAAAATCAGCCCCAGCATTTT.

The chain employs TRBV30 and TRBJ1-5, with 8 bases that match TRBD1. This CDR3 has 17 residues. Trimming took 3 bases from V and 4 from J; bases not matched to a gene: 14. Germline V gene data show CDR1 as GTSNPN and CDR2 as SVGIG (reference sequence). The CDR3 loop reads CAWRERLGTGFNQPQHF. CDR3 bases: TGTGCCTGGAGAGAACGCCTAGGGACAGGCTTTAATCAGCCCCAGCATTTT.

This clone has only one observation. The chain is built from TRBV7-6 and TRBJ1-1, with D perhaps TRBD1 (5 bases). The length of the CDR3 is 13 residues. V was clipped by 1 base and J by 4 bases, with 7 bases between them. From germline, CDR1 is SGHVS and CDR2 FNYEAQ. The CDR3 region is CASSLDQGTEAFF. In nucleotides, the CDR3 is TGTGCCAGCAGCTTAGACCAGGGCACTGAAGCTTTCTTT.

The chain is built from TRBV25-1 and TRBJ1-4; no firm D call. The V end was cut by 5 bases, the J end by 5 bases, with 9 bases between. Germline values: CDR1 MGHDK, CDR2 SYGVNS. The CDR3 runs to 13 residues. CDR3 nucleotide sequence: TGTGCCAGCAGTAGTCTCAGCAATGAAAAACTGTTTTTT. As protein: CASSSLSNEKLFF.

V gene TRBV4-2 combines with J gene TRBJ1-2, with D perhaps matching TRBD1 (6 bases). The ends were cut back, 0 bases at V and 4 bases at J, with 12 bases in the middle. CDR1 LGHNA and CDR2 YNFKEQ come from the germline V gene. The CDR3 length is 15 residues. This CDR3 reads CASSQEGAEGYGYTF. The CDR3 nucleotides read TGTGCCAGCAGCCAAGAGGGGGCCGAGGGCTATGGCTACACCTTC.

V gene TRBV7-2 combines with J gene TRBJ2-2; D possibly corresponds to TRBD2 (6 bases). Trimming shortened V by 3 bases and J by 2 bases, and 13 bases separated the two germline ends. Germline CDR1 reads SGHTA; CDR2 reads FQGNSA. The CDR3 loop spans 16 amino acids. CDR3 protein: CASSLTGVLNTGELFF. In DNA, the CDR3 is TGTGCCAGCAGCTTGACGGGAGTACTTAACACCGGGGAGCTGTTTTTT.

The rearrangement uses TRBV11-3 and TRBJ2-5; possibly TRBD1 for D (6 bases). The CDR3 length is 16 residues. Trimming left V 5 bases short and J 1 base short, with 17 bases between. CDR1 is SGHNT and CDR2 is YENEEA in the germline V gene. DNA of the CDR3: TGTGCCAGCAGCCCAAACAGGGCAGGCGGCCAAGAGACCCAGTACTTC. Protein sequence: CASSPNRAGGQETQYF.

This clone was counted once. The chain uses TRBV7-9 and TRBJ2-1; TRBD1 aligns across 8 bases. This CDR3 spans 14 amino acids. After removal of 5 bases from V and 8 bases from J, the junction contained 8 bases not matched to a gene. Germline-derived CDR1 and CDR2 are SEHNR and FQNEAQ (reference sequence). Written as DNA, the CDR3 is TGTGCCAGCAGCCGCCAGACAGGGGAGGATGAGCAGTTCTTC. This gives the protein CASSRQTGEDEQFF.

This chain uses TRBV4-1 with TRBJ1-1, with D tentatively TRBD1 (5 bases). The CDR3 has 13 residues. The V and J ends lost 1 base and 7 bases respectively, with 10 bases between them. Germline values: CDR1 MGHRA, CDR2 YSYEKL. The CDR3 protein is CASSQVPQGEAFF. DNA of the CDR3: TGCGCCAGCAGCCAAGTTCCCCAGGGTGAAGCTTTCTTT.

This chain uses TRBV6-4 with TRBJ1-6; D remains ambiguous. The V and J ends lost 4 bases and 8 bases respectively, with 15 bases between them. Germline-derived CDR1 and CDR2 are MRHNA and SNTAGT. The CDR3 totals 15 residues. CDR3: CASSADVLGDSPLHF. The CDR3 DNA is TGTGCCAGCAGTGCGGACGTCCTCGGGGATTCACCCCTCCACTTT.

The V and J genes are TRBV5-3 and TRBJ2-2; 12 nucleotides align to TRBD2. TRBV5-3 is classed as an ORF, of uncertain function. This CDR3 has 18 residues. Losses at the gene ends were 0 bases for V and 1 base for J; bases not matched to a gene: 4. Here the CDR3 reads CARSLVGLAGGNTGELFF. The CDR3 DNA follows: TGTGCCAGAAGCTTGGTGGGACTAGCGGGTGGGAACACCGGGGAGCTGTTTTTT.

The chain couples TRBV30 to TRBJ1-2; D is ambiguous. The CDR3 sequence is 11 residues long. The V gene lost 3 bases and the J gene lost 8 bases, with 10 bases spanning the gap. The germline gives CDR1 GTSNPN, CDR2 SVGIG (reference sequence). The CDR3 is CAWRSGWGYTF. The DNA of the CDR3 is TGTGCCTGGAGGAGTGGTTGGGGCTACACCTTC.

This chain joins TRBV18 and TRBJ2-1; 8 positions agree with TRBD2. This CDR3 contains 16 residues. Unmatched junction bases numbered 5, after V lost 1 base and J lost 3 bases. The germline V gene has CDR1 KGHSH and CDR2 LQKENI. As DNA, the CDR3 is TGTGCCAGCTCACCACACGGGAGGGCCCTCTACAATGAGCAGTTCTTC. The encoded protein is CASSPHGRALYNEQFF.

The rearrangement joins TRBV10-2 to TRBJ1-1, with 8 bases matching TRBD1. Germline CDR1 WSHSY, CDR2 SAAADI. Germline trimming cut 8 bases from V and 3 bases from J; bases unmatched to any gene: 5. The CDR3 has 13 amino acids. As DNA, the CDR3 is TGCGCCAGCCTGGACAGGGTTGACACTGAAGCTTTCTTT. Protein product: CASLDRVDTEAFF.

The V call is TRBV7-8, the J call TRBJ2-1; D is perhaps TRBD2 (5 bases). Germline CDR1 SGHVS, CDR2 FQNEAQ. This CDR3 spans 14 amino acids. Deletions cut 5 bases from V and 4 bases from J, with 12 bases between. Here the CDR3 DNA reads TGTGCCAGCAGCGATTGGAGCGGTTACAATGAGCAGTTCTTC. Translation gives CASSDWSGYNEQFF. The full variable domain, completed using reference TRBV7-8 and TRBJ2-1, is GAGVSQSPRYKVAKRGQDVALRCDPISGHVSLFWYQQALGQGPEFLTYFQNEAQLDKSGLPSDRFFAERPEGSVSTLKIQRTQQEDSAVYLCASSDWSGYNEQFFGPGTRLTVL.

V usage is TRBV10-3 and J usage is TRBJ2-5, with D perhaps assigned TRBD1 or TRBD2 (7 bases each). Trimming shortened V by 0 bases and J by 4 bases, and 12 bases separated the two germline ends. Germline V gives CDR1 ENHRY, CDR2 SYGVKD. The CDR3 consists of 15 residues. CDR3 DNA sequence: TGTGCCATCAGTGAGTCGGGGAGGGGGCTAGAGACCCAGTACTTC. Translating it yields CAISESGRGLETQYF.

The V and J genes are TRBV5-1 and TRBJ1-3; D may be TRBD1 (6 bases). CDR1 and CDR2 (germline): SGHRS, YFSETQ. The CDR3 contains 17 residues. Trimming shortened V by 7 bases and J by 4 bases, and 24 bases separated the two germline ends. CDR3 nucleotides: TGCGCCAGCTCCTATGGGGGGGGGCACGGTTCCGGAAACACCATATATTTT. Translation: CASSYGGGHGSGNTIYF.

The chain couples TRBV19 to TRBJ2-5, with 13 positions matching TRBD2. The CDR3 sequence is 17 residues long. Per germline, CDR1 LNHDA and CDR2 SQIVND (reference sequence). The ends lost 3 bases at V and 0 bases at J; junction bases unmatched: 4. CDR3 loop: CASSITSGGAYQETQYF. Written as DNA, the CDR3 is TGTGCCAGTAGTATCACTAGCGGGGGGGCCTACCAAGAGACCCAGTACTTC.

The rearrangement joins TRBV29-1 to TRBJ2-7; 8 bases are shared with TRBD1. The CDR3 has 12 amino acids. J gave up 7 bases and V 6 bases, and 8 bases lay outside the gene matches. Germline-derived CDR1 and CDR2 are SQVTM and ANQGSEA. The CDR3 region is CSVDRGAQEQYF. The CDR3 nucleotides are TGCAGCGTCGACAGGGGAGCTCAGGAGCAGTACTTC.

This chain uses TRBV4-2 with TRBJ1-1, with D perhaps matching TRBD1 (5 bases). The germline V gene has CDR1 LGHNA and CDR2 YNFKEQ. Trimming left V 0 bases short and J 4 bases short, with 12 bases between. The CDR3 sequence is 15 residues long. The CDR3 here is CASSQDWSGGTEAFF. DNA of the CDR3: TGTGCCAGCAGCCAAGATTGGTCCGGGGGCACTGAAGCTTTCTTT.

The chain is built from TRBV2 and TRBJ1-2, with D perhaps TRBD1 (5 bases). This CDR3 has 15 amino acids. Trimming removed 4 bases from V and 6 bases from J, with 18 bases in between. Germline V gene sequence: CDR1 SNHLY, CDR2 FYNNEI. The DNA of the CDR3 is TGTGCCAGCAGTGCGAACTTCCAGGGTTATGATGGCTACACCTTC. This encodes CASSANFQGYDGYTF.